The T cell receptor beta chain described here comes from a study of T cells after yellow fever vaccination. Study-wide points: Abundant clonotypes (contaminants from the bulk population) could be present in FACS-sorted repertoires. Overall, a small share of clonotypes was seen in both CD4 and CD8 compartments. A faster peak, day 5 versus 15, was reached by the weaker secondary response.

By 5'RACE template switching, TCR cDNA was produced, with a universal primer site and UMIs added in the process. MiXCR, run by TCRdb on the 5' RACE reads, gives a single entry per CDR3 protein. The table lists 250,000 to 300,000 distinct CDR3 sequences, around 5.2% of them singletons. This clonotype was detected only a few times. The antigen is unknown. The CDR3 is 12 amino acids. Germline loops: CDR1 MNHEY, CDR2 SVGEGT. The V end was cut by 4 bases, the J end by 5 bases, with 8 bases between. The TCR originated in a man in his late teens or twenties who received the YFV17D yellow fever vaccine. The chain links TRBV6-2 or TRBV6-3 to TRBJ1-1; unclear D gene. Sequencing was performed on CD4+ T cells sorted from PBMCs, taken on the day of the yellow fever booster vaccination. The CDR3 sequence is CASSSLRTEAFF. The CDR3 nucleotides are TGTGCCAGCAGTTCCCTCAGGACTGAAGCTTTCTTT.